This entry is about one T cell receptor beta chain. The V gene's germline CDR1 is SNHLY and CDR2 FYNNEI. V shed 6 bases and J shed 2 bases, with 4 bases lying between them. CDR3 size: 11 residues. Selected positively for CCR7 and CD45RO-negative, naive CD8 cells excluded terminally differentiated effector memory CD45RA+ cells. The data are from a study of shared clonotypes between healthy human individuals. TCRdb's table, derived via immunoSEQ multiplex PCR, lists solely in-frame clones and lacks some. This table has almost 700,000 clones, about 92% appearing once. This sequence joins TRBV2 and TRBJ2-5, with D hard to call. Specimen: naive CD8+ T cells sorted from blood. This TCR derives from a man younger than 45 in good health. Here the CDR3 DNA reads TGTGCCAGCAGGGAACAAGAGACCCAGTACTTC. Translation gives CASREQETQYF. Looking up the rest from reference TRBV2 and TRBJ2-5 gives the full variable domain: EPEVTQTPSHQVTQMGQEVILRCVPISNHLYFYWYRQILGQKVEFLVSFYNNEISEKSEIFDDQFSVERPDGSNFTLKIRSTKLEDSAMYFCASREQETQYFGPGTRLLVL.